A single sample gave rise to the 29 T cell receptor beta chains below, sequenced in a study of blood T cell repertoires in COVID-19. Only in-frame clones appear in the TCRdb table, and some are missing; sequencing was by immunoSEQ multiplex PCR. The sample includes just over 300,000 clones, around 87% of them seen just once. Sequenced material: PBMCs or T cells enriched from blood (not recorded which). All receptors come from a woman between 18 and 29 years old with acute COVID-19.

The chain couples TRBV10-1 to TRBJ1-1; TRBD1 aligns across 8 bases. CDR3 size: 15 residues. Losses at the gene ends were 2 bases for V and 5 bases for J; bases not matched to a gene: 7. Germline V CDR1 and CDR2: WNHNN, SYGVQD (reference sequence). CDR3 loop: CASSETRTGKTEAFF. CDR3 DNA sequence: TGCGCCAGCAGTGAGACTAGGACAGGGAAGACTGAAGCTTTCTTT.

V usage is TRBV5-1 and J usage is TRBJ2-7; TRBD1 is a possible D gene (5 bases). In germline, CDR1 is SGHRS, CDR2 YFSETQ. CDR3 length: 15 amino acids. V was trimmed by 1 base and J by 2 bases, leaving 13 bases between them. CDR3 sequence (DNA): TGCGCCAGCAGCTTGCTGGACATCTGGACCTACGAGCAGTACTTC. Protein sequence: CASSLLDIWTYEQYF. Combining the CDR3 with reference TRBV5-1 and TRBJ2-7 gives the whole variable domain KAGVTQTPRYLIKTRGQQVTLSCSPISGHRSVSWYQQTPGQGLQFLFEYFSETQRNKGNFPGRFSGRQFSNSRSEMNVSTLELGDSALYLCASSLLDIWTYEQYFGPGTRLTVT.

This clone was seen a single time. The genes are TRBV18 and TRBJ1-1, with D maybe TRBD1 (5 bases). V was shortened by 2 bases and J by 11 bases, with 12 bases between the two germline ends. The CDR3 length is 12 residues. The germline CDR1 and CDR2 sequences are KGHSH and LQKENI. The DNA for the CDR3 is TGTGCCAGCTCACCATCGGGACTTTATGCTTTCTTT. As protein: CASSPSGLYAFF.

The rearrangement links TRBV7-9 to TRBJ1-2; 8 positions agree with TRBD1. The CDR3 sequence is 15 residues long. J lost 4 bases, V lost 0 bases, and 4 bases had no gene match. CDR1 is SEHNR, CDR2 FQNEAQ, per germline (reference sequence). This CDR3 is CASSLADREVYGYTF. CDR3 nucleotides: TGTGCCAGCAGCTTAGCGGACAGGGAGGTCTATGGCTACACCTTC.

The chain joins TRBV9 to TRBJ2-3; 8 nucleotides align to TRBD1. Losses at the gene ends were 3 bases for V and 2 bases for J; bases not matched to a gene: 5. The CDR3 is 15 residues long. Per the germline V gene, CDR1 is SGDLS and CDR2 is YYNGEE. This CDR3 is CASSGQGWSTDTQYF. The CDR3 region has the DNA TGTGCCAGCAGCGGACAGGGGTGGTCCACAGATACGCAGTATTTT.

CDR3 sequence: CASSLSGQGAWETQYF. CDR3 DNA: TGTGCCAGCAGCTTAAGTGGACAGGGGGCATGGGAGACCCAGTACTTC. The chain recombines TRBV7-9 with TRBJ2-5, with 11 bases identical to TRBD1. From germline, CDR1 is SEHNR and CDR2 FQNEAQ (reference sequence). The CDR3 is 16 residues long. The trim removed 2 bases at V and 5 bases at J, leaving 7 bases unmatched.

V gene TRBV11-2 combines with J gene TRBJ2-5, with 13 positions matching TRBD2. The V and J ends lost 4 bases and 3 bases, in that order; junction bases with no gene match: 5. The CDR3 totals 16 residues. Germline CDR1 is SGHAT and CDR2 is FQNNGV. CDR3 sequence: CASSSEGLAGEETQYF. In DNA, the CDR3 is TGTGCCAGCAGCTCAGAAGGACTAGCGGGAGAAGAGACCCAGTACTTC.

The genes are TRBV2 and TRBJ1-2; D not certain. The CDR3 covers 12 residues. V lost 6 bases and J lost 2, with 7 bases in between. Germline loops: CDR1 SNHLY, CDR2 FYNNEI. The DNA of the CDR3 is TGTGCCAGCAGAAGGGAGAACTATGGCTACACCTTC. It yields the protein CASRRENYGYTF.

The rearrangement joins TRBV15 to TRBJ1-6, with 9 bases matching TRBD1. With 3 bases clipped from V and 7 bases from J, the junction kept 7 bases outside the gene matches. This CDR3 comprises 16 residues. Per the germline V gene, CDR1 is LNHNV and CDR2 is YYDKDF (reference sequence). The CDR3 sequence: CATSRVRDRENSPLHF. The CDR3 DNA follows: TGTGCCACCAGCAGGGTACGGGACAGGGAGAATTCACCCCTCCACTTT.

The chain uses TRBV9 and TRBJ1-3, with 8 bases matching TRBD1. With 2 bases clipped from V and 4 bases from J, the junction kept 5 bases outside the gene matches. The CDR3 totals 15 residues. The germline gives CDR1 SGDLS, CDR2 YYNGEE. CDR3 DNA sequence: TGTGCCAGCAGCGTTGGGACAGGATGGGGAAACACCATATATTTT. Translated, it gives CASSVGTGWGNTIYF. Filled out from reference TRBV9 and TRBJ1-3, the complete variable domain reads DSGVTQTPKHLITATGQRVTLRCSPRSGDLSVYWYQQSLDQGLQFLIQYYNGEERAKGNILERFSAQQFPDLHSELNLSSLELGDSALYFCASSVGTGWGNTIYFGEGSWLTVV.

The chain joins TRBV9 to TRBJ1-2; perhaps TRBD1 as D (5 bases). V was cut by 0 bases and J by 3 bases, with 12 bases left in between. The CDR3 runs to 15 residues. Germline CDR1 and CDR2: SGDLS and YYNGEE. The CDR3, as DNA: TGTGCCAGCAGCGTAGAGGCAGGGAGGGACTATGGCTACACCTTC. It codes for CASSVEAGRDYGYTF.

The chain has TRBV7-9 and TRBJ2-1; TRBD1 might be the D (6 bases). CDR3 length equals 14 residues. V lost 1 base and J 7 bases, leaving 11 bases between the germline ends. CDR1 SEHNR and CDR2 FQNEAQ come from the germline V gene (reference sequence). As DNA, the CDR3 is TGTGCCAGCAGCTTAGACAGGGCCGGAAATGAGCAGTTCTTC. This encodes CASSLDRAGNEQFF.

V gene TRBV6-1 combines with J gene TRBJ1-2; D is undetermined. Trimming left V 0 bases short and J 8 bases short, with 13 bases between. The CDR3 loop spans 14 amino acids. Per the germline V gene, CDR1 is MNHNS and CDR2 is SASEGT. The CDR3 region is CASSEALGPWGYTF. In DNA, the CDR3 is TGTGCCAGCAGTGAAGCGCTCGGTCCTTGGGGCTACACCTTC.

The chain uses TRBV5-4 and TRBJ1-2; TRBD1 agrees at 7 bases. CDR3 length: 15 residues. The V and J ends lost 0 bases and 2 bases, in that order; junction bases with no gene match: 4. Germline CDR1 reads SGHNT; CDR2 reads YYREEE (reference sequence). CDR3 loop: CASSLVDRVNYGYTF. The CDR3 DNA sequence: TGTGCCAGCAGCTTGGTCGACAGGGTCAACTATGGCTACACCTTC.

This chain uses TRBV9 with TRBJ1-1; D uncertain. Trimming cost V 0 bases and J 4 bases, with 10 bases left between them. CDR3 length equals 14 residues. In germline, CDR1 is SGDLS, CDR2 YYNGEE. Here the CDR3 DNA reads TGTGCCAGCAGCGTAGAGGCGGGTAGCACTGAAGCTTTCTTT. Encoded protein: CASSVEAGSTEAFF.

The rearrangement joins TRBV7-9 to TRBJ1-3; 11 bases are shared with TRBD1. CDR1 is SEHNR and CDR2 is FQNEAQ in the germline V gene (reference sequence). V shed 3 bases, J shed 4 bases, and the junction held 5 bases outside the gene matches. This CDR3 has 16 residues. The CDR3 loop reads CASSLGQGVEGNTIYF. The CDR3 DNA reads TGTGCCAGCAGCTTGGGACAGGGGGTAGAGGGAAACACCATATATTTT.

The rearrangement links TRBV19 to TRBJ1-5; D might be TRBD1 (5 bases). The CDR3 consists of 14 residues. V was trimmed by 10 bases and J by 4 bases, leaving 17 bases between them. From germline, CDR1 is LNHDA and CDR2 SQIVND (reference sequence). The CDR3 here is CATRRVGGNQPQHF. For the CDR3, the DNA is TGTGCCACTCGCAGGGTGGGAGGTAATCAGCCCCAGCATTTT. The full variable domain, in which reference TRBV19 and TRBJ1-5 provide the parts outside the CDR3, is DGGITQSPKYLFRKEGQNVTLSCEQNLNHDAMYWYRQDPGQGLRLIYYSQIVNDFQKGDIAEGYSVSREKKESFPLTVTSAQKNPTAFYLCATRRVGGNQPQHFGDGTRLSIL.

The chain employs TRBV5-6 and TRBJ2-7; D gene unclear. The V and J ends lost 4 bases and 0 bases respectively, with 8 bases between them. Germline values: CDR1 SGHDT, CDR2 YYEEEE. The CDR3 has 13 amino acids. For the CDR3, the DNA is TGTGCCAGCAGCCCACCAGGCTCCTACGAGCAGTACTTC. Translated, it gives CASSPPGSYEQYF. The whole variable domain, filled in from reference TRBV5-6 and TRBJ2-7, reads DAGVTQSPTHLIKTRGQQVTLRCSPKSGHDTVSWYQQALGQGPQFIFQYYEEEERQRGNFPDRFSGHQFPNYSSELNVNALLLGDSALYLCASSPPGSYEQYFGPGTRLTVT.

This clone was counted only a few times. The gene calls are TRBV24-1 and TRBJ2-2; 7 bases fit TRBD1. The CDR3 has 17 amino acids. Germline trimming cut 5 bases from V and 5 bases from J; bases unmatched to any gene: 13. Germline V CDR1 and CDR2: KGHDR, SFDVKD. The CDR3 reads CATSAPPIDRETGELFF. The CDR3 region has the DNA TGTGCCACCAGTGCCCCCCCGATCGACAGGGAGACCGGGGAGCTGTTTTTT.

V is TRBV24-1 and J is TRBJ2-7; D is ambiguous. The CDR3 totals 11 residues. V lost 10 bases to trimming and J lost 6 bases, with 12 bases between them. Per germline, CDR1 KGHDR and CDR2 SFDVKD. The CDR3 reads CATRFGGEQYF. Written as DNA, the CDR3 is TGTGCCACAAGATTCGGCGGCGAGCAGTACTTC.

This chain uses TRBV18 with TRBJ1-2, with 8 bases lining up with TRBD1. This CDR3 comprises 15 residues. The germline V gene has CDR1 KGHSH and CDR2 LQKENI. With 2 bases clipped from V and 1 base from J, the junction kept 3 bases outside the gene matches. The CDR3 here is CASSPATGVNYGYTF. CDR3 nucleotides: TGTGCCAGCTCACCAGCGACAGGGGTTAACTATGGCTACACCTTC. Variable domain in full (rest from reference TRBV18 and TRBJ1-2): NAGVMQNPRHLVRRRGQEARLRCSPMKGHSHVYWYRQLPEEGLKFMVYLQKENIIDESGMPKERFSAEFPKEGPSILRIQQVVRGDSAAYFCASSPATGVNYGYTFGSGTRLTVV.

The chain combines TRBV27 with TRBJ1-1; TRBD1 aligns across 9 bases. The CDR3 loop spans 14 amino acids. The germline gives CDR1 MNHEY, CDR2 SMNVEV (reference sequence). Germline trimming cut 5 bases from V and 5 bases from J; bases unmatched to any gene: 6. The CDR3 nucleotides are TGTGCCAGCAGTGCCTACAGGGGGCAGACTGAAGCTTTCTTT. Protein sequence: CASSAYRGQTEAFF.

The rearrangement joins TRBV21-1 to TRBJ2-7; the table's D call TRBD1 went unverified against the DNA. TRBV21-1 represents a pseudogene. The CDR3 spans 13 residues. The chain's CDR3 is CASSGTGTYEQYF. CDR3 sequence (DNA): TGTGCCAGCAGCGGGACAGGGACCTACGAGCAGTACTTC.

The chain is built from TRBV14 and TRBJ2-7; TRBD2 matches 10 bases. V shed 6 bases, J shed 3 bases, and the junction held 5 bases outside the gene matches. CDR3 length: 14 residues. Germline-derived CDR1 and CDR2 are SGHDN and FVKESK. CDR3 sequence reads: CASSLAGVLYEQYF. CDR3 coding DNA: TGTGCCAGCAGTCTAGCGGGGGTACTCTACGAGCAGTACTTC. The whole variable domain, remainder taken from reference TRBV14 and TRBJ2-7, is EAGVTQFPSHSVIEKGQTVTLRCDPISGHDNLYWYRRVMGKEIKFLLHFVKESKQDESGMPNNRFLAERTGGTYSTLKVQPAELEDSGVYFCASSLAGVLYEQYFGPGTRLTVT.

The gene calls are TRBV11-1 and TRBJ2-7; weak D call: TRBD1 (6 bases). Germline lookup yields CDR1 SGHAT and CDR2 FQDESV (reference sequence). This CDR3 contains 14 residues. Deletions cut 4 bases from V and 2 bases from J, with 12 bases between. The CDR3 DNA is TGTGCCAGCAGCTCCGGGACACCCACCTACGAGCAGTACTTC. Its protein product is CASSSGTPTYEQYF.

The chain couples TRBV10-1 to TRBJ1-1, with TRBD1 matching 7 bases. With 6 bases clipped from V and 0 bases from J, the junction kept 10 bases outside the gene matches. Germline-derived CDR1 and CDR2 are WNHNN and SYGVQD (reference sequence). This CDR3 comprises 16 residues. CDR3 in DNA: TGCGCCAGCAGCTCCGGACAGGCCACCTTGAACACTGAAGCTTTCTTT. The encoded protein is CASSSGQATLNTEAFF.

The sample holds one count of this clone. The chain joins TRBV5-1 to TRBJ1-6; 7 bases line up with TRBD1. CDR3 length: 16 residues. Trimming removed 4 bases from V and 7 bases from J; junction bases left unmatched: 11. Germline values: CDR1 SGHRS, CDR2 YFSETQ. DNA of the CDR3: TGCGCCAGCAGCCGTATACCGGGACAGCCGAATTCACCCCTCCACTTT. It specifies CASSRIPGQPNSPLHF.

This chain joins TRBV3-1 (or the pseudogene TRBV3-2) and TRBJ1-5; D ambiguous. Trimming took 0 bases from V and 0 from J, leaving 3 bases between them. The CDR3 loop spans 14 amino acids. Germline lookup yields CDR1 LGHDT and CDR2 YNNKEL (reference sequence). CDR3 region: CASSQDGSNQPQHF. The CDR3 DNA follows: TGTGCCAGCAGCCAAGACGGTAGCAATCAGCCCCAGCATTTT.

The V gene is TRBV3-1 (or the pseudogene TRBV3-2), the J gene TRBJ1-2; TRBD1 matches 7 bases. The CDR3 loop spans 14 amino acids. The V and J ends lost 4 bases and 7 bases, in that order; junction bases with no gene match: 9. In germline, CDR1 is LGHDT, CDR2 YNNKEL (reference sequence). In nucleotides, the CDR3 is TGTGCCAGCAGCCTGACAGGGTACGTCTCTGGCTACACCTTC. Protein: CASSLTGYVSGYTF.